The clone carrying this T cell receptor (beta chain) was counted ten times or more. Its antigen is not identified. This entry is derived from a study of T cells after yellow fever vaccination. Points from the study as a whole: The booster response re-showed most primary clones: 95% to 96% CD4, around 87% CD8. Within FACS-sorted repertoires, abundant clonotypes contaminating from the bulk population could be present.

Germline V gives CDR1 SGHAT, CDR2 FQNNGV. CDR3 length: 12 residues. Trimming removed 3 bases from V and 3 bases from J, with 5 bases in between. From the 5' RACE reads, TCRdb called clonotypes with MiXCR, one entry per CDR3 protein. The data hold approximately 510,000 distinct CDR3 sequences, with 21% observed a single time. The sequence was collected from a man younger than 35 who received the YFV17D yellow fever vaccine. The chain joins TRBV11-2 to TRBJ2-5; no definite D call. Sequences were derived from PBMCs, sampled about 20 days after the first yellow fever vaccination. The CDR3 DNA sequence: TGTGCCAGCAGCTTCCGGGAAGAGACCCAGTACTTC. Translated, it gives CASSFREETQYF.